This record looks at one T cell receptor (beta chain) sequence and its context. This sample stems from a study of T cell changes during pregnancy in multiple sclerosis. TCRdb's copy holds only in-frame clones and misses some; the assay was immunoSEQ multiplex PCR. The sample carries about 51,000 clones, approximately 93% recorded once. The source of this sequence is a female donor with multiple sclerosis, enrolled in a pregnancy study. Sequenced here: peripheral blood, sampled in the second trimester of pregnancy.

The CDR3 reads CASSLDQNRWVDTYEQYF. CDR3 bases: TGTGCCAGCAGCTTAGATCAAAACCGATGGGTAGACACCTACGAGCAGTACTTC. The genes are TRBV11-2 and TRBJ2-7; D is unclear. V lost 0 bases and J 2 bases, leaving 20 bases between the germline ends. The CDR3 length is 18 residues. CDR1 and CDR2 from the germline V gene are SGHAT and FQNNGV.